The 18 T cell receptor beta chains in this list originate from one sample, sequenced in a study of tumor-infiltrating lymphocytes in primary liver carcinoma. Co-extraction yielded RNA and DNA from 20-30 mg of unsorted bulk tissue. Constant-region priming of around 490 ng total RNA yielded TCR beta cDNA. Modified slightly, ARM-PCR produced TCR beta libraries over three nested multiplex PCR rounds. Use of TRBV1-TRBV30 forward primers with a C-beta reverse primer characterized the first two PCR rounds, which lasted roughly 11 cycles each. From the multiplex PCR reads, TCRdb called clonotypes with MiXCR, one entry per CDR3 protein. The sample comprises 90,000 to 110,000 distinct CDR3 sequences, approximately 80% of which are singletons, and more than 15% rests with the top ten. The sample comprised liver tumor tissue from sampling region 3. The subset was: tumor region T3, left-lateral pole. The receptor set was obtained from a man aged 40-49 years with primary liver carcinoma and hepatitis B virus infection.

The chain is built from TRBV28 and TRBJ2-4; 7 positions agree with TRBD1. The DNA end lines up better with TRBJ2-1; the J call may be wrong. The CDR3 sequence is 15 residues long. Germline CDR1 and CDR2: MDHEN and SYDVKM. Here the CDR3 reads CASRPGQAIENIQFF. CDR3 coding DNA: TGTGCCAGCAGACCAGGACAGGCTATAGAGAACATTCAGTTCTTC.

About this clonotype itself: Its ends do not fully match the called genes, so a read error is possible. The chain combines TRBV29-1 with TRBJ1-5, with 7 bases that match TRBD1. CDR1 is SQVTM and CDR2 is ANQGSEA in the germline V gene. This CDR3 region has 13 residues. CDR3 DNA sequence: TGCAGCGTTGACGGGACAGCTAATCAACCCCAGCATTTT. Translating it yields CSVDGTANQPQHF.

V and J are TRBV29-1 and TRBJ1-5; 7 nucleotides match TRBD1. The ends lost 4 bases at V and 13 bases at J; junction bases unmatched: 13. Germline V gene lookup returns CDR1 SQVTM and CDR2 ANQGSEA. This CDR3 is 13 amino acids long. CDR3 loop: CSVGGTDNQQQHF. As DNA, the CDR3 is TGCAGCGTTGGCGGGACAGATAATCAGCAGCAGCATTTT. Looking up the rest from reference TRBV29-1 and TRBJ1-5 gives the full variable domain: SAVISQKPSRDICQRGTSLTIQCQVDSQVTMMFWYRQQPGQSLTLIATANQGSEATYESGFVIDKFPISRPNLTFSTLTVSNMSPEDSSIYLCSVGGTDNQQQHFGDGTRLSIL.

Note on this clonotype: The junction and the germline gene differ at one end; a read error may be behind it. The V call is TRBV10-3, the J call TRBJ2-3, with 8 bases identical to TRBD1. Germline CDR1 ENHRY, CDR2 SYGVKD. This CDR3 comprises 15 residues. The CDR3 bases are TGTGCCATCAGTGGGGCAGGGGGCCTCACAGGTACGCAGTATTTT. Protein sequence: CAISGAGGLTGTQYF.

This clonotype occurred once. The V call is TRBV12-3 or TRBV12-4, the J call TRBJ1-2; 8 bases are shared with TRBD1. Trimming removed 7 bases from V and 2 bases from J; junction bases left unmatched: 6. CDR3 size: 14 residues. The CDR3, as DNA: TGTGCCAGCACCCTGGGACAGGTGAACTATGGCTACACCTTC. It specifies CASTLGQVNYGYTF.

Note on this clonotype: The germline gene is not matched at one end of the junction; a read error may be the cause. The chain is built from TRBV4-3 and TRBJ2-5, with 9 bases fitting TRBD2. The CDR3 consists of 14 residues. The germline V gene encodes CDR1 LGHNA and CDR2 YSLEER. The CDR3 DNA reads TGCGCCAGCGGCCAAACGACTAGCGGAGAGACCCAGTACTTC. The encoded protein is CASGQTTSGETQYF.

Comment on this clonotype: The CDR3 end shows no conserved phenylalanine or tryptophan, and so a read error is likely. CDR3 DNA sequence: TGCGCCAGCAGTGACTTGAGAGGGGGTGGCACAGATAGACAGTATATT. This codes for CASSDLRGGGTDRQYI. The V call is TRBV10-2, the J call TRBJ2-3; tentative D call: TRBD1 (6 bases). Germline V CDR1 and CDR2: WSHSY, SAAADI. Trimming left V 3 bases short and J 12 bases short, with 25 bases between. The CDR3 extends over 16 amino acids.

Notes on this clonotype: Germline is not matched at one junction end, which may reflect a read error. In DNA, the CDR3 is TGTGCCCGCAGCCTGGACCGCGATCAGCCCCGACATTTT. Protein: CARSLDRDQPRHF. The V call is TRBV11-2, the J call TRBJ1-5; D remains ambiguous. The CDR3 sequence is 13 residues long. Germline loops: CDR1 SGHAT, CDR2 FQNNGV.

A word on this clonotype: The CDR3 does not close with the conserved phenylalanine or tryptophan, likely indicating a read error. It is unclear where the CDR3 begins or ends on the DNA, so no DNA is shown, and the CDR3 is as TCRdb lists it. CDR3 loop: CASTGQGSPPHL. The rearrangement joins TRBV5-4 to TRBJ1-6; the table's D gene call, TRBD1, was not cross checked with the DNA. Per germline, CDR1 SGHNT and CDR2 YYREEE (reference sequence). The CDR3 length is 12 residues, termini included.

For this clonotype: No conserved phenylalanine or tryptophan is present at the end of the CDR3, so a read error is the likely explanation. No DNA is shown, since the ends of the CDR3 on it are uncertain; the CDR3 is the one TCRdb lists. The chain combines TRBV6-1 with TRBJ2-1; the table's D gene call, TRBD1, was not cross checked with the DNA. Germline CDR1 and CDR2: MNHNS and SASEGT. The CDR3 is 15 amino acids long, termini counted. CDR3 protein: CASGYGTTSSDEQFS.

This clonotype has only one observation. The conserved phenylalanine or tryptophan is not found at the CDR3 terminus, so this likely reflects a read error. This rearrangement joins TRBV5-1 to TRBJ2-5; perhaps TRBD1 as D (5 bases). Germline assignment: CDR1 SGHRS and CDR2 YFSETQ. The CDR3 contains 13 residues. For the CDR3, the DNA is TGCACCAGCAGCTGGCAGGGAACGGAGACCCAGTACTTA. Translated: CTSSWQGTETQYL.

The rearrangement links TRBV6-5 to TRBJ1-4; a weak D match, TRBD1 (5 bases). The ends were cut back, 2 bases at V and 9 bases at J, with 16 bases in the middle. This CDR3 has 15 residues. Looked up from germline, CDR1 is MNHEY and CDR2 is SVGAGI. The CDR3 protein is CASSYGDRGYKKLFF. The CDR3 bases are TGTGCCAGCAGTTACGGTGACAGAGGCTATAAAAAACTGTTTTTT.

Regarding this clonotype: A junction end diverges from the germline sequence, so it may reflect a read error. The chain is built from TRBV25-1 and TRBJ2-7; D is unresolved. The germline V gene encodes CDR1 MGHDK and CDR2 SYGVNS. CDR3 length equals 13 residues. CDR3 residues: CTSSQTRTREQYF. The DNA of the CDR3 is TGTACCAGCAGCCAGACAAGGACGAGAGAGCAGTACTTC.

V is TRBV7-9 and J is TRBJ1-1; tentatively, D is TRBD1 (6 bases). The CDR3 runs 13 residues. CDR1 and CDR2 from the germline V gene are SEHNR and FQNEAQ (reference sequence). CDR3 in DNA: TGTACAAGCAGGGGCCGCATAAACACTGAAGCTTTCTTT. Amino acid sequence: CTSRGRINTEAFF. The entire variable domain, with the rest obtained from reference TRBV7-9 and TRBJ1-1, is as follows: DTGVSQNPRHKITKRGQNVTFRCDPISEHNRLYWYRQTLGQGPEFLTYFQNEAQLEKSRLLSDRFSAERPKGSFSTLEIQRTEQGDSAMYLCTSRGRINTEAFFGQGTRLTVV.

In regard to this clonotype: At one end the junction does not follow the germline gene, possibly because of a read error. CDR3 protein: CVSIAILGGEQYF. The CDR3 region has the DNA TGCGTCAGCATCGCAATCCTAGGGGGCGAGCAGTACTTC. The J gene is TRBJ2-7, the V gene TRBV10-1; possibly TRBD1 for D (6 bases). The CDR3 is 13 amino acids. Germline-derived CDR1 and CDR2 are WNHNN and SYGVQD (reference sequence).

This clonotype was seen only once. It is likely a read error, because the conserved phenylalanine at the end of the CDR3 is missing. The rearrangement links TRBV5-4 to TRBJ2-1; possibly TRBD1 for D (7 bases). Germline V gives CDR1 SGHNT, CDR2 YYREEE (reference sequence). The CDR3 is 16 residues long. CDR3 region: CTSSPDGGGYVNEQFL. CDR3 DNA sequence: TGTACCAGCAGCCCCGACGGAGGGGGCTATGTGAATGAGCAGTTCTTG.

A note on this clonotype: A read error may account for a junction end that differs from germline. This chain joins TRBV5-5 and TRBJ2-5, with D perhaps TRBD2 (7 bases). CDR1 is SGHKS and CDR2 is YYEKEE in the germline V gene (reference sequence). The CDR3 contains 14 residues. CDR3 region: CASIWGGRGETRYF. DNA for the CDR3: TGTGCCAGCATCTGGGGGGGGCGCGGAGAGACCCGGTACTTC.

A remark on this clonotype: Compared with germline, one end of the junction differs, possibly owing to a read error. J is TRBJ2-7 and V is TRBV11-2; D perhaps matches TRBD2 (5 bases). The length of the CDR3 is 11 residues. The germline V gene has CDR1 SGHAT and CDR2 FQNNGV. The CDR3 sequence: CVSGLSYEQYF. The CDR3 DNA reads as TGTGTCAGCGGCTTATCATACGAGCAGTACTTC.